This T cell receptor beta chain was identified during a study of T cells in Graves' hyperthyroidism and ophthalmopathy. Study-wide results and limits: Researchers report that a 13 V-J model separated ophthalmopathy from stable hyperthyroidism.

The trim removed 4 bases at V and 7 bases at J, leaving 3 bases unmatched. There are 14 residues in the CDR3. The germline V gene encodes CDR1 SGHTA and CDR2 FQGTGA. RNA transcripts gave rise to amplified TCR beta CDR3 regions. The HTBI primer set was used in a first-round RT-PCR of the TCR CDR3. TCRdb reanalysed the multiplex PCR reads using MiXCR and keeps one entry per CDR3 protein. Among about 350,000 distinct CDR3 sequences listed, approximately 15% were seen once. Only a few counts were recorded for this clonotype. The antigen remains unidentified. The sample was blood. This TCR was recovered from a woman under 40 with Graves' hyperthyroidism. This sequence joins TRBV7-3 and TRBJ2-3, with 12 bases identical to TRBD2. CDR3 DNA: TGTGCCAGCAGCTCCGGGACTAGCGGGCATACGCAGTATTTT. Its translation: CASSSGTSGHTQYF. Together with reference TRBV7-3 and TRBJ2-3, the CDR3 gives the full variable domain: GAGVSQTPSNKVTEKGKYVELRCDPISGHTALYWYRQSLGQGPEFLIYFQGTGAADDSGLPNDRFFAVRPEGSVSTLKIQRTERGDSAVYLCASSSGTSGHTQYFGPGTRLTVL.